The 7 T cell receptor beta chains reported below all come from one sample, sequenced in a study of CD8 T cells in ankylosing spondylitis. TCRdb fed the 5' RACE reads into MiXCR, producing one record per CDR3 protein. Altogether about 240,000 distinct CDR3 sequences are present, around 9.2% being singletons, with the ten largest covering about 6.8%. The sequencing input was blood, either unsorted or a sorted T cell fraction (not recorded which). These receptors originate from a male donor with ankylosing spondylitis or in good health (not recorded which).

About this clonotype itself: A much larger clone differs by one base, so this may be a read error. The CDR3 is CASSLTSPHNEQFF. In DNA form, the CDR3 reads TGTGCCAGCAGCCTTACTAGCCCCCACAATGAGCAGTTCTTC. The rearrangement joins TRBV7-2 to TRBJ2-1; TRBD2 is a possible D gene (6 bases). Trimming shortened V by 5 bases and J by 5 bases, and 13 bases separated the two germline ends. From germline, CDR1 is SGHTA and CDR2 FQGNSA. The CDR3 has 14 residues.

The chain is built from TRBV30 and TRBJ2-7; either TRBD1 or TRBD2 may fit D (5 bases each). The CDR3 has 16 amino acids. Germline V lookup: CDR1 GTSNPN, CDR2 SVGIG (reference sequence). V was clipped by 0 bases and J by 2 bases, with 17 bases between them. The chain's CDR3 is CAWSVSRGASPYEQYF. As DNA, the CDR3 is TGTGCCTGGAGTGTTTCGAGAGGGGCCAGTCCCTACGAGCAGTACTTC.

At least ten counts were recorded for this clonotype. V is TRBV20-1 and J is TRBJ2-4; perhaps TRBD1 as D (6 bases). The CDR3 totals 14 residues. Per the germline V gene, CDR1 is DFQATT and CDR2 is SNEGSKA (reference sequence). V lost 3 bases to trimming and J lost 1 base, with 10 bases between them. The CDR3 reads CSARGQGAKNIQYF. CDR3 bases: TGCAGTGCTAGGGGTCAGGGGGCCAAAAACATTCAGTACTTC.

This clonotype has at least ten counts. The CDR3 coding sequence is TGCAGTGCTACCGGGGGGCCATCCCAGGAGCAGTACTTC. Protein sequence: CSATGGPSQEQYF. This chain links TRBV20-1 with TRBJ2-7; TRBD2 is a possible D gene (7 bases). CDR3 size: 13 residues. V dropped 4 bases and J dropped 7 bases, with 17 bases sitting between them. Germline CDR1 is DFQATT and CDR2 is SNEGSKA (reference sequence).

This clonotype was observed many times. The V gene is TRBV24-1, the J gene TRBJ2-1; D might be TRBD1 (6 bases). Germline V CDR1 and CDR2: KGHDR, SFDVKD. Trimming took off 6 bases at V and 8 bases at J, with 10 bases between the two ends. This CDR3 has 12 residues. The CDR3 coding sequence is TGTGCCACCAGTTCCAGGGGCGATGAGCAGTTCTTC. Its protein product is CATSSRGDEQFF.

Ten or more counts support this clonotype. The chain uses TRBV6-1 and TRBJ2-1; D is ambiguous. This CDR3 region has 15 residues. Germline-derived CDR1 and CDR2 are MNHNS and SASEGT. Trimming took off 4 bases at V and 7 bases at J, with 17 bases between the two ends. The CDR3 region has the DNA TGTGCCAGCAGTGGGCCGAAGGAAAGCGAGAATGAGCAGTTCTTC. Encoded protein: CASSGPKESENEQFF.

The chain combines TRBV7-9 with TRBJ1-4; D ambiguous. The CDR3 length is 12 residues. V was shortened by 4 bases and J by 11 bases, with 11 bases between the two germline ends. Germline CDR1 reads SEHNR; CDR2 reads FQNEAQ (reference sequence). The CDR3 here is CASSSGSSKLFF. In DNA form, the CDR3 reads TGTGCCAGCAGCTCCGGGTCGAGTAAACTGTTTTTT.